This T cell receptor beta chain was sequenced for a study of blood T cell repertoires in COVID-19. Study in general: Some COVID-19 samples were acute and others convalescent; all came from the United States, Italy and Spain.

Unmatched junction bases numbered 5, after V lost 4 bases and J lost 4 bases. This CDR3 region has 14 residues. Germline assignment: CDR1 SGHRS and CDR2 YFSETQ. In the original workflow: Reference gene primer amplification gave estimated nucleated cell counts. Repertoires were generated with immunoSEQ multiplex PCR, while TCRdb's copy carries only in-frame clones and drops some. The V and J calls and clone size are taken from that table; D and trimming were inferred from the DNA. Counted here are about 98,000 clones, nearly 90% occurring once; the ten biggest clones make up 4% to 5.5%. The V and J genes are TRBV5-1 and TRBJ2-3; 8 nucleotides match TRBD2. Material: peripheral blood. This clonotype originated in an older man with acute or convalescent COVID-19. CDR3 bases: TGCGCCAGCAGCCAGGGACTAGTTTCAGATACGCAGTATTTT. It encodes CASSQGLVSDTQYF.